The following is a TCR beta chain sequence with its context. Its antigen is still unknown. This PCR relied on a set of 60 Vbeta primers and 13 Jbeta primers. Sequencing used immunoSEQ multiplex PCR; TCRdb keeps in-frame clones, though not all of them. The data hold over 100,000 clones, with 65% to 75% observed a single time. This record belongs to a study of cytomegalovirus exposure and HLA in healthy donors. Overall study context: In a previous analysis, nearly 120 million unique TCR beta sequences were found from some 180 million T cells. Samples from HLA-typed donors yielded about 85 million unique TCRs in an early data release.

Study results and limitations: When presence/absence was analysed, sequencing depth was taken to be roughly uniform across donors. Associated with cytomegalovirus, according to the listing, were 164 TCR beta chains.

V was clipped by 4 bases and J by 6 bases; unmatched bases: 2. This CDR3 spans 13 amino acids. Germline CDR1 MNHEY, CDR2 SVGAGI. The J gene is TRBJ1-2, the V gene TRBV6-5; 10 positions agree with TRBD1. Sequenced: PBMCs. The clonotype comes from a man aged 40-50 years in good health and CMV-seropositive. CDR3 amino acids: CASSLGTGDGYTF. DNA of the CDR3: TGTGCCAGCAGTTTGGGGACAGGGGATGGCTACACCTTC.